These T cell receptor beta chains were read from a single sample in a study of blood T cell repertoires in COVID-19. Clones were read by immunoSEQ multiplex PCR, and TCRdb kept only the in-frame ones, dropping some. The sample includes some 400,000 clones, roughly nine tenths of them seen just once. Source material: PBMCs or T cells enriched from blood (not recorded which). These receptors were collected from a man aged 25-45 years who had recovered from COVID-19. Both conserved end residues are part of each CDR3. D genes are given only for firm matches. Clone size, where shown, is once, few, many, or a class for clones that have expanded.

clone_size	d_call	j_call	v_call	cdr3_aa	cdr3_nt
NA	NA	TRBJ1-6	TRBV18	CASSPDRNNSPLHF	TGTGCCAGCTCACCAGACAGAAATAATTCACCCCTCCACTTT
NA	TRBD2	TRBJ2-1	TRBV5-1	CASSPGTSGDEQFF	TGCGCCAGCAGCCCCGGGACTAGCGGCGATGAGCAGTTCTTC
NA	TRBD2	TRBJ2-1	TRBV6-5	CASSYPTTSGNNEQFF	TGTGCCAGCAGTTACCCGACGACTAGCGGTAATAATGAGCAGTTCTTC
few	NA	TRBJ2-3	TRBV14	CASSQDLRSERESTDTQYF	TGTGCCAGCAGCCAAGATCTAAGATCCGAGAGGGAAAGCACAGATACGCAGTATTTT
NA	TRBD2	TRBJ2-2	TRBV11-2	CASKLSGRNTGELFF	TGTGCCAGCAAACTTAGCGGGAGGAACACCGGGGAGCTGTTTTTT
NA	NA	TRBJ2-5	TRBV3-1/TRBV3-2	CASSQANQETQYF	TGTGCCAGCAGCCAAGCCAACCAAGAGACCCAGTACTTC
NA	TRBD2	TRBJ2-7	TRBV5-1	CASSWESGSVSYEQYF	TGCGCCAGCAGCTGGGAAAGCGGGAGTGTATCCTACGAGCAGTACTTC
NA	NA	TRBJ2-5	TRBV19	CASSISAGRGETQYF	TGTGCCAGTAGTATAAGTGCGGGACGGGGAGAGACCCAGTACTTC
once	TRBD1	TRBJ1-5	TRBV5-6	CASSSGQGGQPQHF	TGTGCCAGCAGCTCTGGACAGGGTGGCCAGCCCCAGCATTTT
NA	TRBD1	TRBJ1-2	TRBV24-1	CATSEGTGVGYTF	TGTGCCACCAGTGAAGGGACAGGGGTTGGCTACACCTTC
NA	NA	TRBJ1-1	TRBV7-2	CASSLAMTPSF	TGTGCCAGCAGCTTAGCGATGACACCCTCGTTT
NA	TRBD1	TRBJ2-1	TRBV5-1	CASRLPAGTGGFNEQFF	TGCGCCAGCAGATTACCGGCCGGGACAGGGGGTTTCAATGAGCAGTTCTTC
NA	TRBD1	TRBJ2-3	TRBV7-9	CASSYRDREADTQYF	TGTGCCAGCAGCTACCGGGACAGGGAAGCAGATACGCAGTATTTT
NA	TRBD1	TRBJ1-2	TRBV5-1	CASSKDRNYGYTF	TGCGCCAGCAGCAAGGACAGGAACTATGGCTACACCTTC
once	NA	TRBJ2-1	TRBV5-1	CASSWQGVAAHDNEQFF	TGCGCCAGCAGCTGGCAAGGGGTAGCGGCTCACGACAATGAGCAGTTCTTC
NA	NA	TRBJ2-1	TRBV5-1	CASSLAAPGSSYNEQFF	TGCGCCAGCAGCTTGGCCGCTCCGGGAAGCTCCTACAATGAGCAGTTCTTC
NA	TRBD1	TRBJ1-3	TRBV6-5	CASSTGAGNTIYF	TGTGCCAGCAGTACAGGGGCTGGAAACACCATATATTTT
NA	NA	TRBJ1-1	TRBV20-1	CSAWAYTEAFF	TGCAGTGCCTGGGCTTACACTGAAGCTTTCTTT
NA	NA	TRBJ1-2	TRBV27	CASSLAREGPDGYTF	TGTGCCAGCAGTTTAGCCAGGGAAGGTCCAGATGGCTACACCTTC
NA	NA	TRBJ2-5	TRBV10-2	CASSTRDLWETQYF	TGCGCCAGCAGTACTCGGGATCTTTGGGAGACCCAGTACTTC
NA	TRBD2	TRBJ2-1	TRBV19	CASSAPPGLAGRNEQFF	TGTGCCAGTAGTGCCCCGCCGGGACTAGCGGGTCGTAATGAGCAGTTCTTC
once	NA	TRBJ2-5	TRBV7-8	CASSLRGGKTQYF	TGTGCCAGCAGTCTAAGGGGGGGGAAGACCCAGTACTTC
NA	TRBD1	TRBJ1-2	TRBV7-2	CASSNDRGHYGYTF	TGTGCCAGCAGCAACGACAGGGGCCACTATGGCTACACCTTC
NA	NA	TRBJ2-7	TRBV2	CASSVRVHEQYF	TGTGCCAGCAGTGTCAGGGTCCACGAGCAGTACTTC
few	NA	TRBJ1-1	TRBV19	CASTYGGTEAFF	TGTGCCAGTACCTACGGGGGAACTGAAGCTTTCTTT
NA	NA	TRBJ2-1	TRBV28	CASRPPGQGGEQFF	TGTGCCAGCAGGCCCCCCGGGCAGGGAGGTGAGCAGTTCTTC
once	TRBD2	TRBJ2-2	TRBV3-1/TRBV3-2	CASSQGLAGGSTGELFF	TGTGCCAGCAGCCAAGGACTAGCGGGAGGTTCCACCGGGGAGCTGTTTTTT
NA	TRBD1	TRBJ2-7	TRBV10-1	CASSPGQDYEQYF	TGCGCCAGCAGCCCGGGACAGGACTACGAGCAGTACTTC
NA	NA	TRBJ2-3	TRBV7-3	CASSLYGGAASTDTQYF	TGTGCCAGCAGCTTATATGGCGGGGCCGCCAGCACAGATACGCAGTATTTT